The entry that follows covers one T cell receptor beta chain sequence. This record belongs to a study of blood T cell repertoires in COVID-19. Study summary: COVID-19 samples from acute and convalescent phases originated in the United States, Italy and Spain. T cells, B-cell-depleted T cells, or PBMCs supplied cDNA or gDNA.

Clones were sequenced by immunoSEQ multiplex PCR, and TCRdb holds only the in-frame ones, with some missing. The table records about 180,000 clones, about 85% of them present only once. CDR1 is SNHLY and CDR2 is FYNNEI in the germline V gene. The CDR3 is 13 amino acids. V was pared by 8 bases and J by 7 bases, with 16 bases between. The V gene is TRBV2, the J gene TRBJ2-3; D might be TRBD2 (6 bases). This clonotype was obtained from a woman aged 25-40 years with active or convalescent COVID-19. Sequenced sample: peripheral blood. CDR3 in DNA: TGTGCCAGCGACCGCCGGGGGATCTATACGCAGTATTTT. As protein: CASDRRGIYTQYF.